The rows below give T cell receptor beta chains drawn from one sample of a study of monozygotic twins with inflammatory bowel disease. TCRdb reprocessed the 5' RACE reads; each CDR3 protein has one entry and no DNA is given. The sample features about 330,000 distinct CDR3 sequences, with over 2% in its top ten. The sequenced material came from blood. The receptor set was obtained from a human donor with ulcerative colitis or Crohn's disease, or a healthy co-twin of an affected twin (not recorded which). The CDR3 runs from the conserved cysteine through the conserved F or W.

CDR3aa,j_gene,v_gene
CASSLEGTGGTGKLFF,TRBJ1-4,TRBV7-2
CASSFGATYEQYF,TRBJ2-7,TRBV12-3/TRBV12-4
CASSQRELRGHNEQFF,TRBJ2-1,TRBV3-1
CASANPGQVNTEAFF,TRBJ1-1,TRBV12-3/TRBV12-4
CASSLGGDLGNEQFF,TRBJ2-1,TRBV11-3
CASSYEGRVAGNTIYF,TRBJ1-3,TRBV5-8
CSAHRTGRMANEQFF,TRBJ2-1,TRBV20-1
CASSFETSAYEQYF,TRBJ2-7,TRBV28
CASSSGTGGAGETQYF,TRBJ2-5,TRBV5-5
CASKPGDRVGTEAFF,TRBJ1-1,TRBV5-1
CASAGDTEAFF,TRBJ1-1,TRBV28
CASSDLLGSNEQFF,TRBJ2-1,TRBV25-1
CASSQVARERYTQYF,TRBJ2-3,TRBV3-1
CSARTRQGMMNTEAFF,TRBJ1-1,TRBV20-1
CASSSQAGVRETQYF,TRBJ2-5,TRBV7-2
CASSPGGTGKFHEQYF,TRBJ2-7,TRBV5-4
CAWSSGQGIGYTF,TRBJ1-2,TRBV30
CSARVTSTSGKNIQYF,TRBJ2-4,TRBV20-1
CASARGDWMNTEAFF,TRBJ1-1,TRBV5-6
CASSQEWGGEKLFF,TRBJ1-4,TRBV4-1
CASSRGISTDTQYF,TRBJ2-3,TRBV6-1
CASSPRDSGNTIYF,TRBJ1-3,TRBV3-1
CASRPKTNTEAFF,TRBJ1-1,TRBV5-4
CASSFLQANTEAFF,TRBJ1-1,TRBV7-2
CASGLVRAPGEVHEQYF,TRBJ2-7,TRBV12-5
CASSSLFYGYTF,TRBJ1-2,TRBV6-5
CAIKGEETQYF,TRBJ2-5,TRBV10-3
CAIRPGTNTGELFF,TRBJ2-2,TRBV10-3
CASSWGPGSGKDTEAFF,TRBJ1-1,TRBV5-1
CASSVSGRSTDTQYF,TRBJ2-3,TRBV5-1
CAWSLAGAFTDTQYF,TRBJ2-3,TRBV30
CASSVAGLNTEAFF,TRBJ1-1,TRBV19
CASWLRGGPDTQYF,TRBJ2-3,TRBV6-1
CASTGAYEQHF,TRBJ2-7,TRBV2
CASSSLWDYRRAGELFF,TRBJ2-2,TRBV28
CASSPGANEQFF,TRBJ2-1,TRBV28
CASSSDRSGETQYF,TRBJ2-5,TRBV27
CASRPGTGGYEQYF,TRBJ2-7,TRBV12-3/TRBV12-4
CAISAGSQGGDTEAFF,TRBJ1-1,TRBV10-3
CASILLEVNTEAFF,TRBJ1-1,TRBV28
CASGQTSGSYNEQFF,TRBJ2-1,TRBV4-1
CASSRSSGGSDTDTQYF,TRBJ2-3,TRBV5-1
CSVEVDGSITNEKLFF,TRBJ1-4,TRBV29-1
CASSELGLSTDTQYF,TRBJ2-3,TRBV25-1
CAWSVPPGLASHEQFF,TRBJ2-1,TRBV30
CASSWGPLNTEAFF,TRBJ1-1,TRBV11-3
CASSQSPLAGGPHEQFF,TRBJ2-1,TRBV4-1
CASSVQTGTDTQYF,TRBJ2-3,TRBV9
CASSFSFGKNTEAFF,TRBJ1-1,TRBV28
CASSIDSGRASEQFF,TRBJ2-1,TRBV5-1
CATSAEPGGENTEAFF,TRBJ1-1,TRBV24-1
CASSAGPRGNEQFF,TRBJ2-1,TRBV5-1
CASSSHKGPYEQYF,TRBJ2-7,TRBV28
CATSRDPSSGLAGGGQFF,TRBJ2-1,TRBV15